The clone carrying this T cell receptor (beta chain) turned up a few times. Its cognate antigen is unknown. CDR3 length: 14 residues. Trimming removed 3 bases at V and 5 bases at J, with 14 bases between. CDR1 and CDR2 (germline): MDHEN, SYDVKM. Each CDR3 protein is one row after TCRdb ran MiXCR on the RT-PCR reads. The sample records more than 450,000 distinct CDR3 sequences, roughly 12% being singletons. This specimen comes from a study of response to subunit inactivated influenza vaccine. General study results and limits: Authors proposed each seasonal influenza vaccination draws in few new T cells.

Sequences were derived from PBMCs from blood, sampled on the day of vaccination. The chain carries TRBV28 and TRBJ2-7, with D uncertain. The source of this sequence is a man aged 50 to 59 who received an inactivated influenza vaccine. Written as DNA, the CDR3 is TGTGCCAGCAGTTTTCTTCTGGGCCGCAACGAGCAGTACTTC. Translation gives CASSFLLGRNEQYF.